The rows below give T cell receptor beta chains drawn from one sample of a study of identical twins. TCRdb ran MiXCR on the 5' RACE reads and lists one entry per CDR3 protein. The data hold 350,000 to 400,000 distinct CDR3 sequences, with 9% observed a single time. Material for sequencing was naive T cells sorted from blood. Receptor source: a woman between 45 and 60 years old in good health. Both conserved end residues are trimmed from each CDR3. A D gene is named only where the DNA matches it firmly.

11	TRBV12-5	TRBJ2-1	NA	ASMAGVSNEQF
12	TRBV15	TRBJ1-5	NA	ATSRDHRDQPQH
12	TRBV18	TRBJ2-1	NA	ASSRDTPYNEQF
18	TRBV10-3	TRBJ2-1	TRBD2	AISEPVTSRSGSGYNEQF
12	TRBV5-1	TRBJ2-2	NA	ASSFPQGAGELF
9	TRBV5-1	TRBJ2-5	NA	ASELGETQY
10	TRBV5-1	TRBJ2-7	NA	ASSRTLSEQY
13	TRBV4-1	TRBJ1-3	NA	ASSQTRLSGNTIY
12	TRBV5-6	TRBJ2-7	NA	ASTARLNSLEQY
11	TRBV11-3	TRBJ2-3	TRBD2	ASSLGEGLGMY
9	TRBV12-3/TRBV12-4	TRBJ2-4	NA	ASSRRDIQY
11	TRBV12-3/TRBV12-4	TRBJ1-2	NA	ASSPLTNYGYT
16	TRBV4-1	TRBJ2-6	NA	ASSLSPRFVSGANVLT
11	TRBV6-1	TRBJ1-4	NA	ASSWRLGEKLF
17	TRBV5-1	TRBJ2-5	TRBD2	ASSLGPLLAGGRIETQY